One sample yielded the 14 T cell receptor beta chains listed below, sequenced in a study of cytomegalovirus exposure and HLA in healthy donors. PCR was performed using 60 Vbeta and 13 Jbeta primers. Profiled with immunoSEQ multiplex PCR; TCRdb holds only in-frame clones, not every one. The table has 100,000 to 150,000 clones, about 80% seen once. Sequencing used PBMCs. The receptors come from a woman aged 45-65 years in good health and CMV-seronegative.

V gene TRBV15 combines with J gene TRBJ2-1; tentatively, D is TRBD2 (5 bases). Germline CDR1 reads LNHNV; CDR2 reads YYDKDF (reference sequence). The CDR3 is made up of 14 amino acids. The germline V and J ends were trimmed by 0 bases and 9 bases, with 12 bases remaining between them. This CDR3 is CATSRDGLSGEQFF. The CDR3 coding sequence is TGTGCCACCAGCAGAGACGGACTGTCGGGTGAGCAGTTCTTC.

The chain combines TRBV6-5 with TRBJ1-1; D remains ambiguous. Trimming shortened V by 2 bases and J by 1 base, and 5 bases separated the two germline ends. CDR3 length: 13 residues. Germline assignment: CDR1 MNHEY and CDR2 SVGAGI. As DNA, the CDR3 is TGTGCCAGCAGTTACGGCGGGAACACTGAAGCTTTCTTT. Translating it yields CASSYGGNTEAFF.

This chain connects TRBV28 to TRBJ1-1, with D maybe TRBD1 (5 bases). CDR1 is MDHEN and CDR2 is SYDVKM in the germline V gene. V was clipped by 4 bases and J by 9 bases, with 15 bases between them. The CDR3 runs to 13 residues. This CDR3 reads CASSSLGAFQAFF. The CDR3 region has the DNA TGTGCCAGCAGTTCCTTAGGGGCATTCCAAGCTTTCTTT.

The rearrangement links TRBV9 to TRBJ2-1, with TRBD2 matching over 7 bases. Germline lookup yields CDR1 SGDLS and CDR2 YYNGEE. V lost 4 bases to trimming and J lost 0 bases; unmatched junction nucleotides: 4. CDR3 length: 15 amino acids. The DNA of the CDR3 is TGTGCCAGCAGCCTTAGCGGGCCCTCCTACAATGAGCAGTTCTTC. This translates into CASSLSGPSYNEQFF.

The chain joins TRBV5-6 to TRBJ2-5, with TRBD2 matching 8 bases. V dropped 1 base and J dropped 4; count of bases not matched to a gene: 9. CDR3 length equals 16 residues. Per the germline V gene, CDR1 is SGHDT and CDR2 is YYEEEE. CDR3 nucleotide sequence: TGTGCCAGCAGCTTGTTGGGACTAGTAGTGAGAGAGACCCAGTACTTC. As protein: CASSLLGLVVRETQYF. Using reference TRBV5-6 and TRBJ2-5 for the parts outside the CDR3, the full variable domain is DAGVTQSPTHLIKTRGQQVTLRCSPKSGHDTVSWYQQALGQGPQFIFQYYEEEERQRGNFPDRFSGHQFPNYSSELNVNALLLGDSALYLCASSLLGLVVRETQYFGPGTRLLVL.

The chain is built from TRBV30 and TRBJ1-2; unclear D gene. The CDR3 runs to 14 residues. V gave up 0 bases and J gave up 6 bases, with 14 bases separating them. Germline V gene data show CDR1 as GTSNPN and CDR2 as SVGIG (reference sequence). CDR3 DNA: TGTGCCTGGAGTGTATCGTTGGGGAGGGATGGCTACACCTTC. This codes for CAWSVSLGRDGYTF.

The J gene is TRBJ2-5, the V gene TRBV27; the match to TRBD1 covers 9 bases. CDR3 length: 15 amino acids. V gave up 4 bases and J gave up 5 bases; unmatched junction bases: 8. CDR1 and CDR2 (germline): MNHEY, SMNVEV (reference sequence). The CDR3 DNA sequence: TGTGCCAGCAGTTCCGCCGACAGGGGGGAGGAGACCCAGTACTTC. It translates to CASSSADRGEETQYF.

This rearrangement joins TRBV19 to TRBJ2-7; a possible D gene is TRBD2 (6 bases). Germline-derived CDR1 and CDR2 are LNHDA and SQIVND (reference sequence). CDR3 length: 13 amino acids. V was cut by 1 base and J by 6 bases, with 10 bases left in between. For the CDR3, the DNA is TGTGCCAGTAGTATAGCCCGGGGGACCGAGCAGTACGTC. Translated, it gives CASSIARGTEQYV.

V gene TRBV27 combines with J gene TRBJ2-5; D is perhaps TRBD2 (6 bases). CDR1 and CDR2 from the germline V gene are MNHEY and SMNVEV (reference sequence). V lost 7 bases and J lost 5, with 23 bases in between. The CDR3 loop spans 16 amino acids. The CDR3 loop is CASKTNLLASEETQYF. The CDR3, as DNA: TGTGCCAGCAAAACGAATCTACTAGCTTCGGAGGAGACCCAGTACTTC.

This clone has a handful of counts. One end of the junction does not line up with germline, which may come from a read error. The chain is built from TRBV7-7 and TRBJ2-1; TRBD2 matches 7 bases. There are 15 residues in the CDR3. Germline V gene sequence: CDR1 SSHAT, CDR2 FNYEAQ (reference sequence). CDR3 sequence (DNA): TGTGCTAGCAGCTTAGCTAGGGGAGGGTACAATGAGCAGTTCTTC. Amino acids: CASSLARGGYNEQFF.

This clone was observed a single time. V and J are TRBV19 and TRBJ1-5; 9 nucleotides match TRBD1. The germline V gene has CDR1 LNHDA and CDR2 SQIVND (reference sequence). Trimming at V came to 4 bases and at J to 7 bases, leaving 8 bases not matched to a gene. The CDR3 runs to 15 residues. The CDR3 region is CASSSGVGTGQPQHF. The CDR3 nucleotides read TGTGCCAGTAGTAGTGGCGTAGGGACAGGGCAGCCCCAGCATTTT.

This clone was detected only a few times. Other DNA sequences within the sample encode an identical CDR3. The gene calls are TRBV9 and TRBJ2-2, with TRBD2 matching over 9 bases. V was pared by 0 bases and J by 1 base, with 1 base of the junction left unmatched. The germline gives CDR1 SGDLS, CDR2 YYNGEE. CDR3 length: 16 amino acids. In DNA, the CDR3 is TGTGCCAGCAGCGTAGAACTAGCGGGGAACACCGGGGAGCTGTTTTTT. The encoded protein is CASSVELAGNTGELFF.

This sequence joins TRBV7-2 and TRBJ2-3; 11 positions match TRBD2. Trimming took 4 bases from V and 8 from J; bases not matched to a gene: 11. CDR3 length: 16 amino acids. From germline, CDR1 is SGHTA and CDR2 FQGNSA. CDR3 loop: CASSSPPGLAVTTQYF. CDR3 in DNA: TGTGCCAGCAGCTCCCCTCCGGGACTAGCGGTAACTACGCAGTATTTT.

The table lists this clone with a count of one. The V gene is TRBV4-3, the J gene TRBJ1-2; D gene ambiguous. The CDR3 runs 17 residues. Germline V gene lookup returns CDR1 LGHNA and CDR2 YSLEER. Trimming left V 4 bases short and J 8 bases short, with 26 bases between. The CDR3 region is CASSLREGWRDSGGYTF. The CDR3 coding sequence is TGCGCCAGCAGCCTCCGAGAGGGTTGGAGGGATTCGGGCGGCTACACCTTC.